Following are 21 T cell receptor beta chains from one sample sequenced in a study of T cell responses to AZD1222 COVID-19 vaccine. Method: immunoSEQ multiplex PCR; TCRdb's copy keeps in-frame clones and lacks some. The sample carries some 110,000 clones, roughly nine tenths recorded once. The sequencing used peripheral blood, collected 28 days after the second AZD1222 dose. The receptor source for this set is an adult who received the AZD1222 COVID-19 vaccine.

The DNA of the CDR3 is TGTGCCAGCAGTTTAGGGGGCGGGTTGACTAGAAAGGCTTTCTTT. Encoded protein: CASSLGGGLTRKAFF. The chain carries TRBV27 and TRBJ1-1, with D tentatively TRBD1 (6 bases). The CDR3 length is 15 residues. The germline V and J ends were trimmed by 2 bases and 11 bases, with 21 bases remaining between them. Germline V gene lookup returns CDR1 MNHEY and CDR2 SMNVEV (reference sequence).

Worth noting for this clone: Other DNA sequences in the sample encode the same CDR3. This chain uses TRBV27 with TRBJ1-5, with D unresolved. Germline CDR1 and CDR2: MNHEY and SMNVEV (reference sequence). V was trimmed by 5 bases and J by 7 bases, leaving 9 bases between them. CDR3 size: 12 residues. In DNA form, the CDR3 reads TGTGCCAGCAGTCTGGGAGGGCAGCCCCAGCATTTT. It codes for CASSLGGQPQHF.

The chain joins TRBV7-9 to TRBJ1-6, with a weak D call TRBD1 (6 bases). Germline V gives CDR1 SEHNR, CDR2 FQNEAQ (reference sequence). CDR3 size: 12 residues. V dropped 5 bases and J dropped 14 bases, with 13 bases sitting between them. The CDR3 coding sequence is TGTGCCAGCAGCGAGGGGGAGAGGACCCTCCACTTT. This gives the protein CASSEGERTLHF.

V and J are TRBV7-3 and TRBJ2-5, with TRBD1 matching 10 bases. The V gene end was trimmed by 0 bases and the J gene end by 5 bases; junction bases not matched to a gene: 3. The CDR3 covers 15 residues. CDR1 and CDR2 from the germline V gene are SGHTA and FQGTGA. The CDR3 region has the DNA TGTGCCAGCAGCTTAACGGGACAGGGGTCGGAGACCCAGTACTTC. Its protein is CASSLTGQGSETQYF. Based on the CDR3 plus reference TRBV7-3 and TRBJ2-5, the full variable domain is GAGVSQTPSNKVTEKGKYVELRCDPISGHTALYWYRQSLGQGPEFLIYFQGTGAADDSGLPNDRFFAVRPEGSVSTLKIQRTERGDSAVYLCASSLTGQGSETQYFGPGTRLLVL.

For the CDR3, the DNA is TGTGCCAGCAGCGCGTGGACTAGCGGGGCTAGCACAGATACGCAGTATTTT. It is translated as CASSAWTSGASTDTQYF. This chain links TRBV13 with TRBJ2-3; 12 nucleotides match TRBD2. The CDR3 is 17 residues long. V shed 5 bases, J shed 0 bases, and the junction held 6 bases outside the gene matches. The germline CDR1 and CDR2 sequences are PRHDT and FYEKMQ (reference sequence).

The chain uses TRBV28 and TRBJ2-3; D gene uncertain. This CDR3 is 13 amino acids long. The germline V and J ends were trimmed by 6 bases and 2 bases, with 9 bases remaining between them. Looked up from germline, CDR1 is MDHEN and CDR2 is SYDVKM. CDR3 sequence reads: CASSPDATDTQYF. The DNA for the CDR3 is TGTGCCAGCAGCCCCGACGCCACAGATACGCAGTATTTT.

In DNA form, the CDR3 reads TGTGCCAGCATGGAGGGAGTTGGGTCACCCCTCCACTTT. Its protein is CASMEGVGSPLHF. This chain uses TRBV2 with TRBJ1-6; D remains unclear. The germline V and J ends were trimmed by 7 bases and 10 bases, with 14 bases remaining between them. Germline lookup yields CDR1 SNHLY and CDR2 FYNNEI. This CDR3 is built from 13 residues.

The rearrangement links TRBV19 to TRBJ1-2; TRBD1 matches 7 bases. The CDR3 runs 15 residues. J was trimmed by 3 bases and V by 4 bases; bases with no gene match: 8. Looked up from germline, CDR1 is LNHDA and CDR2 is SQIVND (reference sequence). CDR3 sequence reads: CASSNPTGVDYGYTF. The CDR3 nucleotides read TGTGCCAGTAGTAACCCTACAGGGGTCGACTATGGCTACACCTTC.

The chain carries TRBV27 and TRBJ1-5; 8 bases align to TRBD1. CDR1 and CDR2 (germline): MNHEY, SMNVEV (reference sequence). Unmatched junction bases numbered 5, after V lost 4 bases and J lost 3 bases. This CDR3 comprises 15 residues. Written as DNA, the CDR3 is TGTGCCAGCAGTTCCGGACAGGGTCTCAATCAGCCCCAGCATTTT. Translating gives CASSSGQGLNQPQHF.

The chain recombines TRBV3-1 (or the pseudogene TRBV3-2) with TRBJ1-5; the D gene is possibly TRBD1 (6 bases). V lost 0 bases and J lost 4, with 28 bases in between. This CDR3 has 21 residues. In germline, CDR1 is LGHDT, CDR2 YNNKEL (reference sequence). In DNA, the CDR3 is TGTGCCAGCAGCCAAGAAGAGCTAGATTCGGGGGCCGGAGCCCCTAATCAGCCCCAGCATTTT. This gives the protein CASSQEELDSGAGAPNQPQHF.

V is TRBV7-2 and J is TRBJ2-1; a possible D gene is TRBD1 (6 bases). The CDR3 is made up of 15 amino acids. Deletions cut 1 base from V and 1 base from J, with 8 bases between. Germline V gene data show CDR1 as SGHTA and CDR2 as FQGNSA. The chain's CDR3 is CASSLGQGSYNEQFF. The CDR3 nucleotides are TGTGCCAGCAGCTTAGGTCAGGGGTCCTACAATGAGCAGTTCTTC.

Only a few counts were recorded for this clone. This chain joins TRBV30 and TRBJ2-3; 9 bases match TRBD2. CDR3 length equals 16 residues. V lost 2 bases to trimming and J lost 4 bases; unmatched junction nucleotides: 10. CDR1 is GTSNPN and CDR2 is SVGIG in the germline V gene (reference sequence). The CDR3, as DNA: TGTGCCTGGAGTACTCTAGCGGGACGGATCGCAGATACGCAGTATTTT. It translates to CAWSTLAGRIADTQYF.

The CDR3 DNA follows: TGTGCCAGCAGTTCGAAAGGCTACGAGCAGTACTTC. This translates into CASSSKGYEQYF. This rearrangement joins TRBV28 to TRBJ2-7; the D is unclear. V was pared by 4 bases and J by 3 bases, with 7 bases between. This CDR3 contains 12 residues. Germline CDR1 and CDR2: MDHEN and SYDVKM.

CDR3 protein: CASSQVNVNTEAFF. The DNA of the CDR3 is TGTGCCAGCAGCCAAGTAAATGTGAACACTGAAGCTTTCTTT. V and J are TRBV3-1 (or the pseudogene TRBV3-2) and TRBJ1-1; D uncertain. This CDR3 contains 14 residues. Trimming took 1 base from V and 0 from J, leaving 6 bases between them. Germline CDR1 LGHDT, CDR2 YNNKEL (reference sequence).

V usage is TRBV28 and J usage is TRBJ2-1; D is possibly TRBD2 (6 bases). V was clipped by 2 bases and J by 6 bases, with 11 bases between them. Germline V lookup: CDR1 MDHEN, CDR2 SYDVKM. The CDR3 runs 14 residues. This CDR3 is CASSLGTLFNEQFF. The CDR3 DNA sequence: TGTGCCAGCAGTTTAGGGACTTTATTCAATGAGCAGTTCTTC.

The chain recombines TRBV5-6 with TRBJ2-1; TRBD1 matches at 7 bases. The trim removed 4 bases at V and 3 bases at J, leaving 10 bases unmatched. Germline lookup yields CDR1 SGHDT and CDR2 YYEEEE. The CDR3 spans 16 residues. CDR3 DNA sequence: TGTGCCAGCAGCAAGACAGGGTCATCAAACTACAATGAGCAGTTCTTC. Its protein is CASSKTGSSNYNEQFF.

This sequence joins TRBV28 and TRBJ1-4; D is undetermined. The CDR3 has 15 amino acids. Germline V gene lookup returns CDR1 MDHEN and CDR2 SYDVKM. V lost 2 bases to trimming and J lost 0 bases, with 7 bases between them. CDR3 DNA: TGTGCCAGCAGTTTACTCGGGACAACTAATGAAAAACTGTTTTTT. Encoded protein: CASSLLGTTNEKLFF.

This chain uses TRBV6-6 with TRBJ1-1, with D tentatively TRBD1 (5 bases). Germline CDR1 reads MNHNY; CDR2 reads SVGAGI (reference sequence). This CDR3 has 14 residues. V was shortened by 0 bases and J by 7 bases, with 12 bases between the two germline ends. This CDR3 is CASSYSAGGNEAFF. In nucleotides, the CDR3 is TGTGCCAGCAGTTACTCCGCGGGGGGAAATGAAGCTTTCTTT.

The gene calls are TRBV2 and TRBJ2-1; 14 positions match TRBD2. The CDR3 runs to 20 residues. The ends lost 3 bases at V and 8 bases at J; junction bases unmatched: 18. Germline V gives CDR1 SNHLY, CDR2 FYNNEI. The CDR3 loop is CASSEIVRWGLAGEVDEQFF. CDR3 nucleotide sequence: TGTGCCAGCAGTGAGATAGTACGGTGGGGACTAGCGGGAGAGGTGGATGAGCAGTTCTTC. The variable domain in full, with the rest retrieved from reference TRBV2 and TRBJ2-1, is EPEVTQTPSHQVTQMGQEVILRCVPISNHLYFYWYRQILGQKVEFLVSFYNNEISEKSEIFDDQFSVERPDGSNFTLKIRSTKLEDSAMYFCASSEIVRWGLAGEVDEQFFGPGTRLTVL.

The chain combines TRBV19 with TRBJ2-3; D ambiguous. Per germline, CDR1 LNHDA and CDR2 SQIVND (reference sequence). CDR3 length: 14 residues. V was clipped by 8 bases and J by 4 bases, with 16 bases between them. The CDR3, as DNA: TGTGCCAGTTGGGGTACGGGTGGCGCAGATACGCAGTATTTT. Translation gives CASWGTGGADTQYF.

The V call is TRBV10-3, the J call TRBJ1-4; D gene uncertain. Trimming removed 6 bases from V and 6 bases from J, with 11 bases in between. Germline V gene sequence: CDR1 ENHRY, CDR2 SYGVKD. The CDR3 length is 13 residues. The CDR3 spells CAIRALIDEKLFF. The CDR3 DNA follows: TGTGCCATCAGGGCCCTCATAGATGAAAAACTGTTTTTT.